These T cell receptor beta chains were read from a single sample in a study of Ad26.COV2.S vaccination and SARS-CoV-2 variants. Sequencing was performed with immunoSEQ multiplex PCR; in TCRdb, only in-frame clones are kept and a portion is missing. The sample holds about 500,000 clones; approximately 90% are singletons and the top ten take over 1.5%. The sample in question was peripheral blood, obtained in a trial of Ad26.COV2.S vaccine versus placebo. The source is a person between 18 and 65 years old who received the Ad26.COV2.S COVID-19 vaccine or a placebo. Each CDR3 is given with its conserved first and last residue. D genes are given only for firm matches.

J: TRBJ1-1
D: -
V: TRBV15
DNA: TGTGCCACCAGCAGAGATAGGACATGGAACACTGAAGCTTTCTTT
CDR3: CATSRDRTWNTEAFF

J: TRBJ1-6
D: TRBD1
V: TRBV19
DNA: TGTGCCAGTAGTATACCCGGGACAGCATCACCCCTCCACTTT
CDR3: CASSIPGTASPLHF

J: TRBJ2-7
D: -
V: TRBV19
DNA: TGTGCCAGTAGTATTGGTGGATACCACGAGCAGTACTTC
CDR3: CASSIGGYHEQYF

J: TRBJ2-1
D: -
V: TRBV5-1
DNA: TGCGCCAGCAGCATTTCGGGGGTCTACTCCTACAATGAGCAGTTCTTC
CDR3: CASSISGVYSYNEQFF

J: TRBJ2-7
D: TRBD2
V: TRBV28
DNA: TGTGCCAGCAGTTCAAACGGACTAGTTTCCTACGAGCAGTACTTC
CDR3: CASSSNGLVSYEQYF

J: TRBJ2-7
D: -
V: TRBV19
DNA: TGTGCCAGTAGTTATCAGGGAAAAGGCTACGAGCAGTACTTC
CDR3: CASSYQGKGYEQYF

J: TRBJ2-1
D: TRBD2
V: TRBV10-3
DNA: TGTGCCATCAGTGAGTCGGGACTAGCGGGAGTGGGATACAATGAGCAGTTCTTC
CDR3: CAISESGLAGVGYNEQFF

J: TRBJ1-2
D: -
V: TRBV27
DNA: TGTGCCAGCAGTTTCCAGCAGGGGACCGGCTACACCTTC
CDR3: CASSFQQGTGYTF

J: TRBJ2-5
D: -
V: TRBV7-2
DNA: TGTGCCAGCAGCTCCCGGGCCCCAGGGACCCAGTACTTC
CDR3: CASSSRAPGTQYF

J: TRBJ2-1
D: TRBD2
V: TRBV9
DNA: TGTGCCAGCAGCGCGAGACTAGCCGCTTACAATGAGCAGTTCTTC
CDR3: CASSARLAAYNEQFF

J: TRBJ1-2
D: -
V: TRBV6-5
DNA: TGTGCCAGCAGTTACCATTCGACCCGGGAGAATGGCTACACCTTC
CDR3: CASSYHSTRENGYTF

J: TRBJ2-7
D: -
V: TRBV12-3/TRBV12-4
DNA: TGTGCCAGCAGGAGGGACGAGGGGGACGAGCAGTACTTC
CDR3: CASRRDEGDEQYF